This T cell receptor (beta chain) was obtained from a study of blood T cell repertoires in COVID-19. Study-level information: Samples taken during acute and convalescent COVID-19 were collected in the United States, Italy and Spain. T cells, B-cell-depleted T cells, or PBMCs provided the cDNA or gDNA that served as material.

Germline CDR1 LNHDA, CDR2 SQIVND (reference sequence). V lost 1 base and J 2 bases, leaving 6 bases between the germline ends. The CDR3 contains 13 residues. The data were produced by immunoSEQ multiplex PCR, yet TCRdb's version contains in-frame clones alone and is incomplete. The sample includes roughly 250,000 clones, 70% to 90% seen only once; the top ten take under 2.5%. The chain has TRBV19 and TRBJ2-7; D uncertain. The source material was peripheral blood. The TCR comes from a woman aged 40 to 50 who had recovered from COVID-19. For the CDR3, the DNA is TGTGCCAGTAGTATAGGCGCAACCTACGAGCAGTACTTC. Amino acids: CASSIGATYEQYF.